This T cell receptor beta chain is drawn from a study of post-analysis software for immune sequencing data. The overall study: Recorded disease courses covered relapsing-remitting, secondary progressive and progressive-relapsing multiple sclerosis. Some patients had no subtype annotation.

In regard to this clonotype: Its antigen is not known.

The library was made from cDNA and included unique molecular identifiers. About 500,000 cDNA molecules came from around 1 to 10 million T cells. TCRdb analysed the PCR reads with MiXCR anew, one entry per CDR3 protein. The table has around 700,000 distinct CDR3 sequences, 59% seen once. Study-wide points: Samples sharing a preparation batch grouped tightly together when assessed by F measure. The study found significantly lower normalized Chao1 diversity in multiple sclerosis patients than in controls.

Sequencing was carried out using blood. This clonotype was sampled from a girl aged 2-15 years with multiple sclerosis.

The CDR3 here is CASSLEGWQSGYTF. CDR3 sequence (DNA): TGTGCCAGCAGCTTAGAAGGGTGGCAAAGTGGCTACACCTTC. The gene calls are TRBV7-9 and TRBJ1-2; D is uncertain. Germline lookup yields CDR1 SEHNR and CDR2 FQNEAQ (reference sequence). There are 14 residues in the CDR3. Trimming removed 1 base at V and 7 bases at J, with 13 bases between.